This TCR beta chain appears in the sequencing data of a study of blood T cell repertoires in COVID-19. Overall study: Material from acute and convalescent COVID-19 was sourced from the United States, Italy and Spain. Sample material is recorded as cDNA or gDNA derived from T cells, B-cell-depleted T cells, or PBMCs.

This CDR3 comprises 15 residues. Authors' analysis steps: Reference gene primers were amplified, and this amplification served to estimate nucleated cell counts. Produced via immunoSEQ multiplex PCR; TCRdb's table is partial and in-frame only. V and J calls and clone size are copied from that table; D and trimming were computed from the DNA. The top ten hold roughly 2.1% of the sample, which has about 74,000 clones, about 91% seen once. The source is an elderly woman with active or convalescent COVID-19. Sequencing was carried out using peripheral blood. The chain recombines TRBV21-1 with TRBJ2-1; the table calls TRBD2, which could not be checked here. TRBV21-1 is a pseudogene segment. This CDR3 is CARMKLAGYYNEQFF. Written as DNA, the CDR3 is TGTGCCAGGATGAAACTAGCGGGGTACTACAATGAGCAGTTCTTC.